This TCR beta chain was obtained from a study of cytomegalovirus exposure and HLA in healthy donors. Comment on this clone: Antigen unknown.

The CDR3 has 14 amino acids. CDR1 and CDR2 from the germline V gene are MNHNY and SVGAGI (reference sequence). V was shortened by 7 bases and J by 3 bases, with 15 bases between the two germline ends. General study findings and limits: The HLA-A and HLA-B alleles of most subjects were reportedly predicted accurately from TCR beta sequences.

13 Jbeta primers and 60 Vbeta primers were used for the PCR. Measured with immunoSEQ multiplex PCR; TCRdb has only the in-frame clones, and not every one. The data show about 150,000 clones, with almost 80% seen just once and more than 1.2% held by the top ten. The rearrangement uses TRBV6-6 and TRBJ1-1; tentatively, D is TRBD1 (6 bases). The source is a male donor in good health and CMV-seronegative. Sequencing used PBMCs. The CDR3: CASNHQGSDTEAFF. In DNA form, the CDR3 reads TGTGCCAGCAACCACCAGGGGAGTGACACTGAAGCTTTCTTT.